Presented here are 20 T cell receptor beta chains from one specimen sequenced in a study of CXCR3-negative and CXCR3-positive naive CD8 T cells. Study-wide results and limits: Against CXCR3-negative naive cells, CXCR3-positive naive cells showed more hydrophobic TRB CDR3s.

TRB cDNA libraries were made by UMI-labeled 5' RACE. One entry per CDR3 protein, without DNA, is what TCRdb gives after re-calling the 5' RACE reads. This sample's table reports 85,000 to 130,000 distinct CDR3 sequences. The antigens for these receptors are not known. The sequencing input was naive CXCR3+ CD8+ T cells from blood. Indicated subset: CD45RO-CCR7+CD27+CD95- naive CD8+ T cells expressing CXCR3 (TNR3+). These receptors came from a human donor in good health. Some clones in this sample may be carry-over from other donors' samples.

The chain is built from TRBV29-1 and TRBJ2-5; TCRdb gives TRBD1 as the D gene, but with no DNA this cannot be confirmed. This CDR3 is built from 11 residues. CDR1 and CDR2 (germline): SQVTM, ANQGSEA. The CDR3 loop reads CSVLHGKTQYF.

The V and J genes are TRBV5-1 and TRBJ2-2; TCRdb's D call, TRBD1, is unchecked because there is no DNA. CDR1 and CDR2 from the germline V gene are SGHRS and YFSETQ. This CDR3 spans 15 amino acids. The CDR3 sequence: CASSFRGTNTGELFF.

J is TRBJ2-7 and V is TRBV29-1; TCRdb designates TRBD1, a call that cannot be tested without DNA. The CDR3 has 12 residues. CDR1 and CDR2 (germline): SQVTM, ANQGSEA. The CDR3 spells CSVETGGYEQYF.

The rearrangement uses TRBV29-1 and TRBJ2-7; the D call of TRBD1 rests on TCRdb alone, since no DNA is present to check it. The CDR3 totals 14 residues. The V gene's germline CDR1 is SQVTM and CDR2 ANQGSEA. CDR3 protein: CSVEAGFGSYEQYF.

The chain carries TRBV12-3 or TRBV12-4 and TRBJ2-1; with no DNA, the TCRdb D assignment of TRBD1 cannot be verified. This CDR3 comprises 15 residues. The CDR3 here is CASSRPRTGPNEQFF.

The chain is built from TRBV7-9 and TRBJ2-5; TCRdb indicates TRBD2, and absent DNA this call remains unverified. The CDR3 runs 16 residues. In germline, CDR1 is SEHNR, CDR2 FQNEAQ (reference sequence). This CDR3 reads CASSPAVYPYQETQYF.

The chain recombines TRBV4-1 with TRBJ1-1; the D gene TCRdb calls, TRBD1, cannot be checked with no DNA. This CDR3 region has 15 residues. Per the germline V gene, CDR1 is MGHRA and CDR2 is YSYEKL. CDR3 in amino acids: CASSLDMRGNTEAFF.

The chain joins TRBV11-3 to TRBJ2-3; TCRdb reports TRBD1, a call that lacks DNA to check it against. Germline V gene data show CDR1 as SGHNT and CDR2 as YENEEA. CDR3 size: 15 residues. CDR3: CASSSRDRDRGTQYF. The full variable domain, with the rest looked up from reference TRBV11-3 and TRBJ2-3, is EAGVVQSPRYKIIEKKQPVAFWCNPISGHNTLYWYLQNLGQGPELLIRYENEEAVDDSQLPKDRFSAERLKGVDSTLKIQPAELGDSAVYLCASSSRDRDRGTQYFGPGTRLTVL.

The V and J genes are TRBV23-1 and TRBJ1-4. TRBV23-1 is an ORF, and what it does is uncertain. This CDR3 contains 14 residues. CDR3 protein: CASSQGVGNEKLFF.

This sequence joins TRBV14 and TRBJ2-7; the D call of TRBD2 rests on TCRdb alone, since no DNA is present to check it. The V gene's germline CDR1 is SGHDN and CDR2 FVKESK. The CDR3 has 13 residues. This CDR3 is CASSLQGVHEQYF.

V gene TRBV29-1 combines with J gene TRBJ2-7; TCRdb designates TRBD1, a call that cannot be tested without DNA. The CDR3 spans 14 residues. CDR1 is SQVTM and CDR2 is ANQGSEA in the germline V gene. CDR3 protein: CSVAGTGLAYEQYF.

J is TRBJ2-1 and V is TRBV6-4; TCRdb returns TRBD2, unconfirmable since there is no DNA. The CDR3 loop spans 15 amino acids. In germline, CDR1 is MRHNA, CDR2 SNTAGT. The CDR3 loop is CASSPGLAGYNEQFF.

This chain uses TRBV29-1 with TRBJ1-2; absent DNA, TCRdb's TRBD1 call cannot be checked. CDR3 length equals 15 residues. CDR1 and CDR2 (germline): SQVTM, ANQGSEA. CDR3 region: CSVEGTGADWCGYTF.

The chain links TRBV12-3 or TRBV12-4 to TRBJ2-7. The CDR3 is 12 residues long. CDR3 sequence: CASSLLGYEQYF.

V and J are TRBV21-1 and TRBJ2-7; absent DNA, TCRdb's TRBD1 call cannot be checked. TRBV21-1 represents a pseudogene. The CDR3 is 21 amino acids. This CDR3 is CASSSDRRAGGSLVSSYEQYF.

J is TRBJ2-2 and V is TRBV29-1. The CDR3 has 13 amino acids. Germline V lookup: CDR1 SQVTM, CDR2 ANQGSEA. CDR3 loop: CSAVGGDTGELFF.

This chain connects TRBV12-3 or TRBV12-4 to TRBJ2-1. CDR3 length: 12 residues. CDR3 residues: CASSPRGDEQFF.

This chain uses TRBV3-1 with TRBJ2-1; lacking DNA, the TRBD1 call made by TCRdb goes unchecked. The CDR3 consists of 16 residues. The germline V gene has CDR1 LGHDT and CDR2 YNNKEL (reference sequence). This CDR3 is CASSQGEDREGSEQFF.

The chain uses TRBV2 and TRBJ2-1. The CDR3 is 11 residues long. Germline CDR1 SNHLY, CDR2 FYNNEI. The CDR3 loop is CASSEGNEQFF.

The chain recombines TRBV2 with TRBJ2-7; TCRdb's D call of TRBD1 is untestable without DNA. Looked up from germline, CDR1 is SNHLY and CDR2 is FYNNEI. The CDR3 has 14 amino acids. Here the CDR3 reads CASSGQGSTYEQYF.